The source of this T cell receptor beta chain is a study of response to subunit inactivated influenza vaccine (dated by TCRdb to 2016 to 2018). About the investigation overall: To follow how T cells responded to a trivalent subunit inactivated influenza vaccine, the researchers relied on deep quantitative profiling of the T cell receptor repertoire. Broader findings and caveats from the paper: According to the authors, only a limited number of new T cells may be recruited by each seasonal influenza vaccination.

Receptors were amplified or captured by RT-PCR. Instrument on record: Illumina HiSeq 2500. TCRdb's own reprocessing of the public reads used fastp at Q25 and MiXCR and kept productive beta chains. Under each unique CDR3 protein, matching rows form one entry showing the most common genes and DNA. The sample contains a few hundred thousand distinct CDR3 sequences, 14% of them found a single time. The ten top clones hold approximately 12% of the sample. The CDR3 measures 12 amino acids from cysteine to phenylalanine. Only the CDR3 portion is preserved as DNA: 36 bases, with reading frame beginning at the first base. V was cut back by 4 bases and J by 6 bases, leaving a gap of 11 bases between them. The germline V gene (reference sequence) specifies GTSNPN as CDR1 and SVGIG as CDR2. As to this clonotype: Its cognate antigen has yet to be identified. The input lacks base qualities; no much larger clone sits a single base away.

The V and J segments used are TRBV30 and TRBJ2-3; the D gene is unclear. The specimen comprised PBMCs from blood, sampled 12 days after vaccination. This TCR came from a man aged 45 to 65 who received an inactivated influenza vaccine. Donor details come from another sample of the same person, matched by shared clones. CDR3 loop: CAWTPLADTQYF. The DNA sequence is TGTGCCTGGACCCCGCTTGCCGATACGCAGTATTTT. Reference TRBV30 and TRBJ2-3 genes cover what lies past the CDR3, so the full variable domain is SQTIHQWPATLVQPVGSPLSLECTVEGTSNPNLYWYRQAAGRGLQLLFYSVGIGQISSEVPQNLSASRPQDRQFILSSKKLLLSDSGFYLCAWTPLADTQYFGPGTRLTVL.